Listed below are T cell receptor beta chains from one sample, sequenced in a study of T-cell memory formation after mild COVID-19. TCRdb recomputed calls from the 5' RACE reads with MiXCR, one row per CDR3 protein. The sample gives under 350,000 distinct CDR3 sequences, about 17% of which show up once; less than 30% is in the top ten. Sample: PBMCs or a T cell subset sorted from them (not recorded which). The receptor source for this set is a man aged 18 to 29 who had mild COVID-19 (a few samples of this study predate the infection). Cell type and time point are not known. Both conserved end residues are part of each CDR3. Fields, in order: clone size, J gene, V gene, D gene, CDR3 protein, CDR3 DNA. The D gene is left open where the match is weak. Only some rows state a clone size, as once, few, many or a class for expanded clones.

.,TRBJ2-1,TRBV12-3/TRBV12-4,.,CASSYRGVLYNEQFF,TGTGCCAGCAGTTATAGGGGGGTTTTATACAATGAGCAGTTCTTC
.,TRBJ1-2,TRBV7-6,TRBD1,CASSLGDSDYGYTF,TGTGCCAGCAGCTTGGGGGACAGCGACTATGGCTACACCTTC
few,TRBJ1-3,TRBV4-2,.,CASSLGNSGNTIYF,TGTGCCAGCAGCCTAGGGAACTCTGGAAACACCATATATTTT
few,TRBJ2-5,TRBV30,.,CAWSPRETQYF,TGTGCCTGGAGCCCAAGGGAGACCCAGTACTTC
.,TRBJ1-2,TRBV12-3/TRBV12-4,.,CASSFGLDYGYTF,TGTGCCAGCAGTTTCGGGTTGGACTATGGCTACACCTTC
few,TRBJ1-6,TRBV4-3,.,CASSQDPGVFSSPLHF,TGCGCCAGCAGCCAAGATCCCGGGGTGTTCAGTTCACCCCTCCACTTT
.,TRBJ2-5,TRBV7-8,.,CASSLDQVSETQYF,TGTGCCAGCAGCTTAGACCAGGTATCGGAGACCCAGTACTTC
.,TRBJ2-7,TRBV12-3/TRBV12-4,.,CASSLALYEQYF,TGTGCCAGCAGTTTAGCCCTCTACGAGCAGTACTTC
few,TRBJ2-5,TRBV7-2,TRBD2,CASTETSLETQYF,TGTGCCAGCACCGAGACTAGCCTGGAGACCCAGTACTTC
few,TRBJ1-1,TRBV4-2,TRBD1,CASSQEAAGGWTEAFF,TGTGCCAGCAGCCAAGAGGCAGCAGGGGGTTGGACTGAAGCTTTCTTT
.,TRBJ2-3,TRBV24-1,TRBD1,CATSDLGDSLTDTQYF,TGTGCCACCAGTGATTTGGGGGACAGCCTCACAGATACGCAGTATTTT
.,TRBJ2-5,TRBV5-1,.,CASSLMAGQQETQYF,TGCGCCAGCAGCTTGATGGCGGGGCAACAAGAGACCCAGTACTTC
.,TRBJ2-5,TRBV5-1,.,CASSLVVGAQSETQYF,TGCGCCAGCAGCTTGGTGGTGGGGGCCCAGTCGGAGACCCAGTACTTC
many,TRBJ2-1,TRBV20-1,TRBD2,CSASRLAGRYNEQFF,TGCAGTGCTAGTCGGCTAGCGGGGAGGTACAATGAGCAGTTCTTC
.,TRBJ2-1,TRBV20-1,.,CSARAAIYNEQFF,TGCAGTGCTAGGGCCGCAATCTACAATGAGCAGTTCTTC
few,TRBJ1-2,TRBV27,TRBD1,CASGILQGQVNYGYTF,TGTGCCAGCGGAATCCTGCAGGGACAGGTCAACTATGGCTACACCTTC
few,TRBJ2-3,TRBV9,TRBD2,CASSVDGGATDTQYF,TGTGCCAGCAGCGTAGACGGGGGGGCGACAGATACGCAGTATTTT
few,TRBJ2-3,TRBV7-3,TRBD1,CASSDAGGTSTDTQYF,TGTGCCAGCAGCGATGCAGGGGGAACTAGCACAGATACGCAGTATTTT
many,TRBJ2-3,TRBV15,TRBD2,CATSRTSGGADTQYF,TGTGCCACCAGCAGGACTAGCGGGGGGGCAGATACGCAGTATTTT
.,TRBJ1-6,TRBV5-1,TRBD1,CASSPADREASPLHF,TGCGCCAGCAGCCCGGCGGACAGGGAAGCTTCACCCCTCCACTTT
.,TRBJ1-1,TRBV27,TRBD1,CASSQWTGDTEAFF,TGTGCCAGCAGTCAATGGACAGGGGACACTGAAGCTTTCTTT
.,TRBJ2-4,TRBV4-3,TRBD1,CASSQSGTGRHIQYF,TGCGCCAGCAGCCAATCTGGGACAGGGAGACACATTCAGTACTTC
.,TRBJ2-2,TRBV24-1,TRBD1,CATSDRPGQGSSTGELFF,TGTGCCACCAGTGACAGGCCGGGACAGGGATCAAGCACCGGGGAGCTGTTTTTT
once,TRBJ2-7,TRBV4-3,.,CASSQETRDGSYEQYF,TGCGCCAGCAGCCAAGAAACCCGGGACGGGTCCTACGAGCAGTACTTC
few,TRBJ2-1,TRBV24-1,.,CATSLGERSEQFF,TGTGCCACCAGTCTCGGGGAAAGGAGTGAGCAGTTCTTC
few,TRBJ2-3,TRBV7-9,TRBD2,CASSSKLAGATDTQYF,TGTGCCAGCAGCTCGAAACTAGCGGGGGCCACAGATACGCAGTATTTT
.,TRBJ2-5,TRBV20-1,.,CSANQVHETQYF,TGCAGTGCTAATCAGGTCCATGAGACCCAGTACTTC
few,TRBJ2-3,TRBV20-1,.,CSASGDSAVHF,TGCAGTGCTAGCGGGGACTCCGCCGTGCATTTT
few,TRBJ2-1,TRBV14,.,CASSQSGPNEQFF,TGTGCCAGCAGCCAAAGTGGACCCAATGAGCAGTTCTTC
few,TRBJ1-1,TRBV28,.,CASSLAQGGEAFF,TGTGCCAGCAGTTTAGCCCAGGGCGGTGAAGCTTTCTTT
few,TRBJ2-1,TRBV4-1,TRBD1,CASSQVQGQYNEQFF,TGCGCCAGCAGCCAGGTACAGGGGCAGTACAATGAGCAGTTCTTC
many,TRBJ2-1,TRBV5-1,.,CASSRDNEQFF,TGCGCCAGCAGCCGAGACAATGAGCAGTTCTTC
few,TRBJ2-2,TRBV6-5,.,CASSAGTLNTGELFF,TGTGCCAGCAGTGCCGGGACATTGAACACCGGGGAGCTGTTTTTT
few,TRBJ2-7,TRBV21-1,.,CASFPFPGQPYEQYF,TGTGCCAGCTTTCCTTTCCCGGGACAGCCATACGAGCAGTACTTC
few,TRBJ2-3,TRBV4-3,TRBD2,CASSQDIGAGGPDTQYF,TGCGCCAGCAGCCAAGATATCGGAGCGGGGGGGCCCGATACGCAGTATTTT
.,TRBJ2-7,TRBV12-5,TRBD2,CASAQRLAGARGSYEQYF,TGTGCTAGTGCCCAGAGGCTAGCGGGGGCCCGGGGCTCCTACGAGCAGTACTTC
.,TRBJ2-5,TRBV11-2,.,CASSPRTGGGETQYF,TGTGCCAGCAGCCCCCGGACCGGGGGTGGCGAGACCCAGTACTTC
many,TRBJ2-5,TRBV7-9,.,CASSLGDQTGETQYF,TGTGCCAGCAGCTTAGGTGACCAAACCGGAGAGACCCAGTACTTC
few,TRBJ1-5,TRBV12-3/TRBV12-4,.,CASSSGYSNQPQHF,TGTGCCAGCAGTTCAGGGTATAGCAATCAGCCCCAGCATTTT
.,TRBJ2-6,TRBV6-5,.,CASSYSLDSGANVLTF,TGTGCCAGCAGTTACTCGTTGGACTCTGGGGCCAACGTCCTGACTTTC
.,TRBJ2-1,TRBV28,.,CASSPSGGSYNEQFF,TGTGCCAGCAGCCCCTCAGGGGGGTCCTACAATGAGCAGTTCTTC
many,TRBJ2-1,TRBV12-3/TRBV12-4,.,CASILDGASYNEQFF,TGTGCCAGCATCCTGGACGGCGCTTCCTACAATGAGCAGTTCTTC
.,TRBJ2-5,TRBV6-6,.,CASSYQQGLKYF,TGTGCCAGCAGTTACCAGCAGGGGCTGAAGTACTTC
few,TRBJ2-4,TRBV20-1,TRBD1,CSASDRGPGAKNIQYF,TGCAGTGCTAGTGACAGGGGGCCGGGCGCCAAAAACATTCAGTACTTC
.,TRBJ2-5,TRBV11-2,.,CASSLDLFRREETQYF,TGTGCCAGCAGCTTAGATCTTTTTAGACGCGAAGAGACCCAGTACTTC
.,TRBJ1-5,TRBV20-1,.,CSARDLGPQHF,TGCAGTGCTAGAGATCTGGGGCCCCAGCATTTT
.,TRBJ1-5,TRBV6-6,.,CASFHRAGRPQHF,TGTGCCAGCTTTCACAGGGCCGGGAGGCCCCAGCATTTT
.,TRBJ1-1,TRBV6-2/TRBV6-3,.,CASSYHTRGQGRDKAEAFF,TGTGCCAGCAGTTACCACACCCGTGGGCAGGGACGCGACAAGGCTGAAGCTTTCTTT
.,TRBJ1-2,TRBV12-3/TRBV12-4,.,CASNWAYGYTF,TGTGCCAGCAATTGGGCCTATGGCTACACCTTC
.,TRBJ1-5,TRBV6-6,.,CASRLLDSNQPQHF,TGTGCCAGCAGACTACTCGATAGCAATCAGCCCCAGCATTTT
.,TRBJ2-1,TRBV10-3,TRBD2,CAIRGLAGDPSYNEQFF,TGTGCCATCAGGGGACTAGCGGGGGATCCCTCCTACAATGAGCAGTTCTTC